The clone carrying this T cell receptor (beta chain) was picked up many times. No antigen is known for it. This sample was included in a study of neurological immune-mediated disorders. Synthesis of cDNA was accomplished via 5'RACE employing 10-nucleotide random UMIs. TCRdb recomputed calls from the 5' RACE reads with MiXCR, one row per CDR3 protein. In the table there are about 60,000 distinct CDR3 sequences, under 3.5% of which are singletons. General observations from the study: Whereas HTLV-1-associated myelopathy showed the most TCR clonal expansion, multiple sclerosis showed the least, with levels below those of healthy controls. Among expanded clones, no CDR3 amino acid sequences were shared across subjects, a pattern suggesting private repertoires in all groups.

V lost 0 bases to trimming and J lost 0 bases, with 10 bases between them. CDR1 and CDR2 from the germline V gene are SEHNR and FQNEAQ (reference sequence). The CDR3 extends over 16 amino acids. Sample: PBMCs. This clonotype was obtained from a woman in her fifties or sixties with multiple sclerosis. J is TRBJ2-3 and V is TRBV7-9, with a weak D call TRBD2 (6 bases). The CDR3 nucleotides are TGTGCCAGCAGCTTAGCTCTTCGGGAGAGCACAGATACGCAGTATTTT. It yields the protein CASSLALRESTDTQYF.